This T cell receptor beta chain appears in the sequencing data of a study of response to subunit inactivated influenza vaccine. Overall study findings and caveats: After each seasonal influenza vaccination, few new T cells are recruited, the authors suggested.

This clonotype was observed a handful of times. Its target is not known. The germline V gene has CDR1 SEHNR and CDR2 FQNEAQ (reference sequence). Trimming shortened V by 1 base and J by 8 bases, and 11 bases separated the two germline ends. The CDR3 is 13 amino acids. TCRdb passed the RT-PCR reads through MiXCR, listing each CDR3 protein once. The sample holds fewer than 750,000 distinct CDR3 sequences, 12% to 15% seen once. Specimen: PBMCs from blood, collected 11 to 12 days after vaccination. The origin of this receptor is a man aged 45-60 years who received an inactivated influenza vaccine. The chain has TRBV7-9 and TRBJ1-1, with D possibly matching TRBD1 (6 bases). The CDR3 DNA reads TGTGCCAGCAGCTTAGTTGCAACAGGGGAAGCTTTCTTT. The encoded protein is CASSLVATGEAFF.